This T cell receptor (beta chain) was identified in a study of T cell responses to AZD1222 COVID-19 vaccine. The CDR3 loop spans 15 amino acids. Germline lookup yields CDR1 SGHVS and CDR2 FNYEAQ. Trimming cost V 3 bases and J 3 bases, with 15 bases left between them. Some clones are missing from TCRdb's copy, which holds only in-frame ones; the method was immunoSEQ multiplex PCR. The table lists under 150,000 clones, around 88% of them singletons, with approximately 15% in the top ten. This clone is a singleton in its sample. The source is an adult in good health. The rearrangement joins TRBV7-6 to TRBJ2-7; D gene unclear. The specimen was peripheral blood, collected on day 0 of AZD1222 vaccination. CDR3 DNA sequence: TGTGCCAGCAGCTTGGACGGACGGACCGACTACGAGCAGTACTTC. It encodes CASSLDGRTDYEQYF.